Shown below are 9 T cell receptor beta chains from a single sample sequenced in a study of cytomegalovirus exposure and HLA in healthy donors. The PCR employed 60 Vbeta primers together with 13 Jbeta primers. Sequencing used immunoSEQ multiplex PCR; TCRdb keeps in-frame clones, though not all of them. The sample records approximately 150,000 clones, more than 65% being singletons. The sequenced sample consisted of PBMCs. The source is a woman aged 30 to 39 in good health and CMV-seronegative.

The chain joins TRBV19 to TRBJ2-3, with 8 bases identical to TRBD2. This CDR3 region has 15 residues. The germline CDR1 and CDR2 sequences are LNHDA and SQIVND (reference sequence). The J segment lost 0 bases and the V segment lost 2 bases, leaving 1 base of the junction unmatched. The CDR3 DNA reads as TGTGCCAGTAGTATAACTAGCGGAAGCACAGATACGCAGTATTTT. Translation: CASSITSGSTDTQYF.

J is TRBJ1-1 and V is TRBV18, with no clear D. Germline V gives CDR1 KGHSH, CDR2 LQKENI. CDR3 length equals 14 residues. V shed 3 bases and J shed 5 bases, with 13 bases lying between them. The CDR3 nucleotides read TGTGCCAGCTCACCCGAGTTTGTACGGACTGAAGCTTTCTTT. Translation gives CASSPEFVRTEAFF.

The chain is built from TRBV29-1 and TRBJ2-3; 9 positions match TRBD2. V was clipped by 4 bases and J by 6 bases; unmatched bases: 17. Germline values: CDR1 SQVTM, CDR2 ANQGSEA. The CDR3 spans 17 residues. CDR3 sequence reads: CSVAGRGGARGGDTQYF. The CDR3 nucleotides are TGCAGCGTTGCGGGGCGGGGGGGAGCAAGGGGGGGGGATACGCAGTATTTT.

V usage is TRBV19 and J usage is TRBJ1-1, with 7 bases identical to TRBD1. Germline V gene lookup returns CDR1 LNHDA and CDR2 SQIVND (reference sequence). The CDR3 is 16 residues long. After removal of 3 bases from V and 0 bases from J, the junction contained 7 bases not matched to a gene. The CDR3 DNA reads TGTGCCAGTAGTATCGGGACAGTAACCATGAACACTGAAGCTTTCTTT. Amino acids: CASSIGTVTMNTEAFF.

This rearrangement joins TRBV5-1 to TRBJ1-5, with TRBD1 as a possible D gene (5 bases). Germline V CDR1 and CDR2: SGHRS, YFSETQ. The CDR3 covers 15 residues. V lost 0 bases and J lost 2, with 9 bases in between. The CDR3: CASSLDVGGNQPQHF. CDR3 nucleotide sequence: TGCGCCAGCAGCTTGGACGTAGGGGGCAATCAGCCCCAGCATTTT.

The chain uses TRBV6-5 and TRBJ1-4; no clear D gene. CDR3 length: 13 residues. Germline V lookup: CDR1 MNHEY, CDR2 SVGAGI. V was shortened by 6 bases and J by 8 bases, with 13 bases between the two germline ends. The CDR3 coding sequence is TGTGCCAGCAGGGCAGGAGGGAGGGAAAAACTGTTTTTT. Translated: CASRAGGREKLFF.

This clone appeared a few times. The chain links TRBV19 to TRBJ2-7; the match to TRBD1 covers 8 bases. The CDR3 length is 17 residues. The V gene's germline CDR1 is LNHDA and CDR2 SQIVND (reference sequence). Trimming took 3 bases from V and 2 from J; bases not matched to a gene: 12. CDR3 sequence (DNA): TGTGCCAGTAGTATGGCCGTACGCCGGACAGGGCCCTACGAGCAGTACTTC. Translating gives CASSMAVRRTGPYEQYF.

The chain combines TRBV5-1 with TRBJ1-2, with TRBD1 as a possible D gene (5 bases). CDR3 length: 14 amino acids. Trimming stripped 4 bases from V and 4 bases from J, with 14 bases between. Germline CDR1 SGHRS, CDR2 YFSETQ. Written as DNA, the CDR3 is TGCGCCAGCAGCCGGGACCGGGGGGTCTATGGCTACACCTTC. It encodes CASSRDRGVYGYTF.

This chain links TRBV10-3 with TRBJ2-7; TRBD2 might be the D (5 bases). V shed 4 bases and J shed 0 bases, with 10 bases lying between them. The CDR3 sequence is 14 residues long. Germline V gene data show CDR1 as ENHRY and CDR2 as SYGVKD. In DNA, the CDR3 is TGTGCCATCAGTGGGGGAGAGGCCTCCTACGAGCAGTACTTC. Amino acids: CAISGGEASYEQYF.